The clone carrying this T cell receptor beta chain came up once. Antigen specificity is unknown. This sample is drawn from a study of cytomegalovirus exposure and HLA in healthy donors. Findings of the study overall: Cytomegalovirus-associated TCR beta chains were listed, numbering some 150. Under in vitro conditions, three CMV-associated chains were confirmed as specific for CMV antigens.

When sampled, the donors appeared nominally healthy, though they likely had unrecorded immune exposures. In the PCR, 60 Vbeta and 13 Jbeta primers were used. The method was immunoSEQ multiplex PCR; TCRdb's version includes in-frame clones alone and lacks a portion of them. The profile covers fewer than 120,000 clones, with roughly four fifths appearing a single time and 1% to 1.5% taken by the ten largest. This receptor was obtained from a woman in her twenties or thirties in good health and CMV-seronegative. The sample consisted of PBMCs.

CDR3 loop: CAASGVNIQYF. The CDR3, as DNA: TGTGCCGCATCGGGGGTAAACATTCAGTACTTC. The chain employs TRBV30 and TRBJ2-4; D possibly corresponds to TRBD2 (6 bases). The CDR3 is 11 residues long. V lost 8 bases to trimming and J lost 6 bases, with 11 bases between them. The V gene's germline CDR1 is GTSNPN and CDR2 SVGIG (reference sequence).